This entry concerns a single TCR beta chain. The source of the sample is a study of OX40 agonist ivuxolimab in advanced cancers. The germline V and J ends were trimmed by 4 bases and 7 bases, with 13 bases remaining between them. Germline V CDR1 and CDR2: LNHDA, SQIVND (reference sequence). There are 14 residues in the CDR3. Profiling relied on immunoSEQ multiplex PCR, and the TCRdb table lists in-frame clones only, not all of them. The data show about 45,000 clones, with 91% seen just once and around 28% held by the top ten. This receptor was obtained from an adult with an advanced solid tumor such as melanoma, head and neck, liver or kidney cancer. This sample comprised CD4+ or CD8+ T cells sorted from blood, obtained in a trial of the OX40 agonist ivuxolimab. This sequence joins TRBV19 and TRBJ1-4, with D perhaps TRBD1 (5 bases). For the CDR3, the DNA is TGTGCCAGTAGTAAGGAGGGGTCCGTTGAAAAACTGTTTTTT. Encoded protein: CASSKEGSVEKLFF. Variable domain in full (rest from reference TRBV19 and TRBJ1-4): DGGITQSPKYLFRKEGQNVTLSCEQNLNHDAMYWYRQDPGQGLRLIYYSQIVNDFQKGDIAEGYSVSREKKESFPLTVTSAQKNPTAFYLCASSKEGSVEKLFFGSGTQLSVL.